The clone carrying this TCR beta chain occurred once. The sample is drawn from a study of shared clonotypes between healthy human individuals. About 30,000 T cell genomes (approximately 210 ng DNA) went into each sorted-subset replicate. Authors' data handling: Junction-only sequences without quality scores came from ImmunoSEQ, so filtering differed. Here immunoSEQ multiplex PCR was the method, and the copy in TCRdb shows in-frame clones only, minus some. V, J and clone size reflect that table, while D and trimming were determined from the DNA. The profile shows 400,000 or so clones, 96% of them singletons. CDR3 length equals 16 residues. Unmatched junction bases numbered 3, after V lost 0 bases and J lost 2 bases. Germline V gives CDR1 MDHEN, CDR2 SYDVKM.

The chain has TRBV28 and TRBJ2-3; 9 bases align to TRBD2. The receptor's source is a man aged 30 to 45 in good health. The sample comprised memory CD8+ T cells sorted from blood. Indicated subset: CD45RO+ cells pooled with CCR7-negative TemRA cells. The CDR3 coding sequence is TGTGCCAGCAGTTTATGGGTAGCGGGAGCCACAGATACGCAGTATTTT. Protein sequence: CASSLWVAGATDTQYF.